The source of this T cell receptor (beta chain) is a study of CD8+ T cells in alopecia areata. At the level of the study: Patients in the treated group were given tofacitinib by mouth, 5 to 10 mg twice a day.

Once RNA had been extracted, it was reverse transcribed into cDNA to act as the sequencing template. The assay was immunoSEQ multiplex PCR, and TCRdb's table has in-frame clones only and misses some. The sample comprises about 260,000 clones, 60% of which are singletons, and 0.75% to 0.95% rests with the top ten. Study-level points and caveats: Tofacitinib significantly reduced both scalp clonality and expanded CD8+ clones among the top 100. Among the cells sequenced in scalp samples are also the resident alphabeta T cells of normal skin.

This clone was recorded only once. Its antigen is undetermined. Treatment denoted: oral pan-JAK inhibitor, 5-10 mg twice daily. The CDR3 is 15 amino acids. The V gene's germline CDR1 is GTSNPN and CDR2 SVGIG (reference sequence). J was trimmed by 5 bases and V by 1 base; bases with no gene match: 9. This chain uses TRBV30 with TRBJ2-5, with TRBD2 matching over 8 bases. This clonotype originated in a human donor with alopecia areata. The specimen comprised CD4+ T cells sorted from blood, sampled around week 53, from a patient treated with tofacitinib. CDR3: CAWSAHGGARETQYF. The CDR3 coding sequence is TGTGCCTGGAGTGCCCACGGGGGGGCGAGGGAGACCCAGTACTTC.